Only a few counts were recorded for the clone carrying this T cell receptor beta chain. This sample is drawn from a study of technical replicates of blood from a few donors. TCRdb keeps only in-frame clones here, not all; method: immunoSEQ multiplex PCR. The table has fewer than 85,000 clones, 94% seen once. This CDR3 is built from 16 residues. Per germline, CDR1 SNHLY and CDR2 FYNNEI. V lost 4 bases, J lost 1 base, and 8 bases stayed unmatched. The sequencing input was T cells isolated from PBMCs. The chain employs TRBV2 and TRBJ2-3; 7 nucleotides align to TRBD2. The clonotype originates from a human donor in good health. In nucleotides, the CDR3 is TGTGCCAGCAGTGTGGGGGAGGGCCTGGGCACAGATACGCAGTATTTT. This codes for CASSVGEGLGTDTQYF.